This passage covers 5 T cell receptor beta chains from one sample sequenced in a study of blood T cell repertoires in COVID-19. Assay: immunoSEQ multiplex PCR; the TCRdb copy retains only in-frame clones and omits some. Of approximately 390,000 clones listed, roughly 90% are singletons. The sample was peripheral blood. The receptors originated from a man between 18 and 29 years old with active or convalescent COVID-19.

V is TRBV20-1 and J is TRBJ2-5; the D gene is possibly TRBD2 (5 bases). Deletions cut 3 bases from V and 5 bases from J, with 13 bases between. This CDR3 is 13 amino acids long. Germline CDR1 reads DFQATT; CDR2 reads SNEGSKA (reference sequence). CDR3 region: CSASWTVAETQYF. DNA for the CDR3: TGCAGTGCTAGTTGGACGGTAGCGGAGACCCAGTACTTC.

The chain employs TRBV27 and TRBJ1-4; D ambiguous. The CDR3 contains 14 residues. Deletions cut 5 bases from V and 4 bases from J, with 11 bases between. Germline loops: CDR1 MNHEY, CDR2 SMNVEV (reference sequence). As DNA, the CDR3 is TGTGCCAGCAGTATTAGAGAAGATAATGAAAAACTGTTTTTT. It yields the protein CASSIREDNEKLFF.

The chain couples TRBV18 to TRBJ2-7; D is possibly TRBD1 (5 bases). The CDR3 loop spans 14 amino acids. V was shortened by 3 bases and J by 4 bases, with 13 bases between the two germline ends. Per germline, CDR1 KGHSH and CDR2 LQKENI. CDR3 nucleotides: TGTGCCAGCTCACCGCAGGGTGATAAGTACGAGCAGTACTTC. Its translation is CASSPQGDKYEQYF.

CDR3 bases: TGTGCCAGCCGGGGGGACAGGGGCTCTGGAAACACCATATATTTT. This translates into CASRGDRGSGNTIYF. V gene TRBV5-6 combines with J gene TRBJ1-3, with 10 positions matching TRBD1. The CDR3 sequence is 15 residues long. The germline V gene has CDR1 SGHDT and CDR2 YYEEEE. J was trimmed by 0 bases and V by 7 bases; bases with no gene match: 4.

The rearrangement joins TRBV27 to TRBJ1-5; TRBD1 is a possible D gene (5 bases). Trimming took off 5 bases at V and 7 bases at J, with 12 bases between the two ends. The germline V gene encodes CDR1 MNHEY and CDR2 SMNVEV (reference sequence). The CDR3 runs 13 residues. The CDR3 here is CASSLGAKQPQHF. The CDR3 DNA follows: TGTGCCAGCAGTCTTGGGGCAAAACAGCCCCAGCATTTT.